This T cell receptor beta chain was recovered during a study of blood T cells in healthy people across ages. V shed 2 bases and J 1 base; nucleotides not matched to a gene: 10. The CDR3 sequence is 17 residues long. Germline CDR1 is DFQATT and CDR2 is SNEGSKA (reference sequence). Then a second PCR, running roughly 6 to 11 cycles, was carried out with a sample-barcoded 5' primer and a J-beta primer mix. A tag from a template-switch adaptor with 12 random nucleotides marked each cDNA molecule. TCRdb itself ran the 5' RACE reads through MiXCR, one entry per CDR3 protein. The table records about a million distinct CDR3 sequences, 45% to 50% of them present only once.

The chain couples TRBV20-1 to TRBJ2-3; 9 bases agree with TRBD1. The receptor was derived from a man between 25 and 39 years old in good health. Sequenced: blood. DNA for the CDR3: TGCAGTGCTAGACCTCCAGCGGGACAGGGTGGCACAGATACGCAGTATTTT. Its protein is CSARPPAGQGGTDTQYF.